The sequence of this TCR beta chain was determined in a study of cytomegalovirus exposure and HLA in healthy donors. PCR was performed using 60 Vbeta and 13 Jbeta primers. Libraries were prepared by immunoSEQ multiplex PCR; TCRdb keeps only in-frame clonotypes and omits some of them. The data contain about 250,000 clones, 85% of them seen just once; the ten biggest clones take up roughly 0.24%. The CDR3 runs 15 residues. Germline V lookup: CDR1 MNHEY, CDR2 SVGAGI. V dropped 7 bases and J dropped 0 bases, with 10 bases sitting between them. What was sequenced was PBMCs. This chain uses TRBV6-5 with TRBJ1-6; D remains unclear. The TCR sequence derives from a girl between 2 and 10 years old in good health and CMV-seronegative. The CDR3: CASTLGGSYNSPLHF. The CDR3 bases are TGTGCCAGCACCCTAGGAGGCTCCTATAATTCACCCCTCCACTTT.